The rows below give T cell receptor beta chains drawn from one sample of a study of control samples from healthy donors and cancer patients. Clones were sequenced by immunoSEQ multiplex PCR, and TCRdb holds only the in-frame ones, with some missing. Of around 110,000 clones listed, over 90% were seen once; the top ten hold about 2.6%. The sequencing sample was made of blood. Receptor source: a man younger than 45 in good health. The conserved cysteine and the conserved F or W are not part of the CDR3 here.

v_call cdr3_aa
TRBV19 ASSILQGSLTEAF
TRBV5-1 ASRWTGGPVMETQY
TRBV7-2 ASSLKGDEQF
TRBV5-5 ASSLAGGGTDTQY
TRBV3-1/TRBV3-2 ASSPTNRGVTGYT
TRBV12-3/TRBV12-4 ASSSGYGYT
TRBV13 ASSSLAGNTYEQY
TRBV28 ASSLFRDEKLF
TRBV10-3 AISEWGAGETQY
TRBV5-1 ASSFGSGGQETQY
TRBV6-2/TRBV6-3 ASSYSGETQY
TRBV30 AWSIGSNQPQH
TRBV11-2 AASGGVQSEQF
TRBV24-1 ATSDLPGQGGFGYTQY
TRBV6-5 ATKGVGLVSEAF
TRBV2 ATALGGQEKLF
TRBV5-1 ASSLGGSGGLGNEQF
TRBV19 ASSIGTSGVGELF
TRBV11-2 ASSLRTTNTEAF
TRBV7-3 ASSLKPVVGELF
TRBV6-5 ASSLGLANTDTQY
TRBV9 ASSVEEGAEDTQY
TRBV24-1 ATGGEVNGYT
TRBV5-1 ASSTTWGAESGSSGNTIY
TRBV28 ASSFQGSIPAF
TRBV19 ASSIAAGYTEAF
TRBV7-9 ASSLVEEAF
TRBV2 ASGTQPEKLF
TRBV19 ASSKPRTWTEAF
TRBV5-6 ASSVLRDRGNEKLF
TRBV24-1 ATSLAEHNEQF
TRBV11-2 ASSLNNAGELF
TRBV7-2 ASSLGAEETQY
TRBV5-1 ASSLEDRGTQY
TRBV9 ASTSGDRFKNTIY
TRBV11-3 ASSRSLRGGADEQF
TRBV30 AWGTGNNQPQH
TRBV9 ASSKQTRGQGATDTQY
TRBV5-5 ASSKNPGAEGETQY
TRBV7-9 ASSLEGDSNQPQH
TRBV6-5 ASSYEAGLTDEQF
TRBV4-1 ASSGQEGAGANVLT
TRBV7-9 ASSLWGALGNTEAF
TRBV7-9 ASTKRSGAQNSPLH
TRBV5-1 ASSLRRLGGTEAF
TRBV19 ASSIPNSPLH
TRBV5-1 ASSPGTVSYEQY
TRBV2 ASGLTGGSQPQH
TRBV11-2 ASSPNLLLAGGDKNIQY